Presented here are 31 T cell receptor beta chains from one specimen sequenced in a study of blood T cell repertoires in COVID-19. Assay used: immunoSEQ multiplex PCR; TCRdb lists only in-frame clones, some missing. The sample lists roughly 190,000 clones, around four fifths occurring once. The material sequenced was peripheral blood. Receptors originate from a woman in her seventies with COVID-19, enrolled during active disease.

The CDR3 coding sequence is TGTGCCAGCAGCCAACGGAGGGAGAATGAGCAGTTCTTC. It translates to CASSQRRENEQFF. This chain links TRBV5-4 with TRBJ2-1; a possible D gene is TRBD2 (6 bases). Germline CDR1 is SGHNT and CDR2 is YYREEE (reference sequence). V gave up 4 bases and J gave up 7 bases, with 12 bases separating them. This CDR3 contains 13 residues.

The chain uses TRBV7-8 and TRBJ2-1; 10 bases match TRBD1. With V trimmed by 2 bases and J by 6 bases, 10 bases remained unmatched. The germline V gene has CDR1 SGHVS and CDR2 FQNEAQ. The CDR3 is 17 residues long. The CDR3 nucleotides are TGTGCCAGCAGCTTACGGGACAGGGGTTTAGGGGTCAATGAGCAGTTCTTC. It is translated as CASSLRDRGLGVNEQFF.

The rearrangement links TRBV2 to TRBJ2-3, with 8 nucleotides matching TRBD2. Germline assignment: CDR1 SNHLY and CDR2 FYNNEI. The junction had 1 base not matched to a gene; V was cut back by 9 bases and J by 2 bases. There are 12 residues in the CDR3. The CDR3 bases are TGTGCCAGTAGCGGGGTCACAGATACGCAGTATTTT. Its protein product is CASSGVTDTQYF.

The gene calls are TRBV4-1 and TRBJ2-7, with D unresolved. The germline CDR1 and CDR2 sequences are MGHRA and YSYEKL. This CDR3 contains 12 residues. The V gene lost 3 bases and the J gene lost 0 bases, with 3 bases spanning the gap. CDR3 in DNA: TGCGCCAGCAGCCACTCCTCCTACGAGCAGTACTTC. Residues: CASSHSSYEQYF.

This clone was counted only a few times. The chain combines TRBV28 with TRBJ1-3; D gene uncertain. Germline assignment: CDR1 MDHEN and CDR2 SYDVKM. Trimming took 7 bases from V and 4 from J, leaving 8 bases between them. There are 12 residues in the CDR3. The CDR3 loop is CASKITGNTIYF. The CDR3 region has the DNA TGTGCCAGCAAAATTACAGGAAACACCATATATTTT.

The CDR3 DNA follows: TGTGCCAGCAGCCGCGTCCCGGGACAGGGGAGACCTTTCTTT. It encodes CASSRVPGQGRPFF. The chain has TRBV6-2 or TRBV6-3 and TRBJ1-1; 10 bases agree with TRBD1. V was pared by 6 bases and J by 12 bases, with 13 bases of the junction left unmatched. Germline V gives CDR1 MNHEY, CDR2 SVGEGT. The CDR3 extends over 14 amino acids.

CDR3 in amino acids: CATSDWGSGGTLSSGANVLTF. In nucleotides, the CDR3 is TGTGCCACCAGTGATTGGGGTTCGGGGGGCACGTTAAGCTCTGGGGCCAACGTCCTGACTTTC. This chain uses TRBV24-1 with TRBJ2-6, with a possible D match to TRBD2 (7 bases). The CDR3 spans 21 residues. Germline V gene data show CDR1 as KGHDR and CDR2 as SFDVKD. Trimming left V 2 bases short and J 0 bases short, with 22 bases between.

The V and J genes are TRBV18 and TRBJ1-6, with D possibly being TRBD1 (6 bases). Germline loops: CDR1 KGHSH, CDR2 LQKENI. The CDR3 covers 14 residues. V lost 3 bases and J lost 7, with 10 bases in between. The CDR3 coding sequence is TGTGCCAGCTCACCGGAACAGGGAAATTCACCCCTCCACTTT. This codes for CASSPEQGNSPLHF.

The V and J genes are TRBV27 and TRBJ2-7, with 8 bases aligning to TRBD2. Germline CDR1 is MNHEY and CDR2 is SMNVEV (reference sequence). This CDR3 is 12 amino acids long. With 3 bases clipped from V and 7 bases from J, the junction kept 2 bases outside the gene matches. The DNA for the CDR3 is TGTGCCAGCAGTTTTCGGGGGGGGGAGCAGTACGTC. It encodes CASSFRGGEQYV.

This sequence joins TRBV7-8 and TRBJ1-5; D perhaps matches TRBD1 (6 bases). Looked up from germline, CDR1 is SGHVS and CDR2 is FQNEAQ. V shed 5 bases and J shed 1 base, with 12 bases lying between them. CDR3 size: 15 residues. The CDR3 protein is CASSEGRGSNQPQHF. CDR3 nucleotide sequence: TGTGCCAGCAGCGAGGGCAGGGGAAGCAATCAGCCCCAGCATTTT.

The V call is TRBV6-4, the J call TRBJ2-7, with a possible D match to TRBD2 (5 bases). Germline V gene sequence: CDR1 MRHNA, CDR2 SNTAGT. V shed 6 bases and J shed 13 bases, with 31 bases lying between them. The length of the CDR3 is 16 residues. The CDR3 loop reads CASRGFRDPHYSYPYV. Here the CDR3 DNA reads TGTGCCAGCAGAGGTTTCCGGGATCCGCACTACTCATATCCATACGTC.

The CDR3 sequence is CASSQQGAFREQFF. In DNA, the CDR3 is TGTGCCAGCAGCCAACAGGGGGCGTTCCGAGAGCAGTTCTTC. The chain couples TRBV14 to TRBJ2-1; TRBD1 matches 8 bases. J was trimmed by 10 bases and V by 2 bases; bases with no gene match: 7. This CDR3 spans 14 amino acids. The V gene's germline CDR1 is SGHDN and CDR2 FVKESK. The full variable domain, with the rest looked up from reference TRBV14 and TRBJ2-1, is EAGVTQFPSHSVIEKGQTVTLRCDPISGHDNLYWYRRVMGKEIKFLLHFVKESKQDESGMPNNRFLAERTGGTYSTLKVQPAELEDSGVYFCASSQQGAFREQFFGPGTRLTVL.

This chain joins TRBV6-4 and TRBJ1-1; perhaps TRBD1 as D (5 bases). CDR3 length: 13 residues. V was pared by 6 bases and J by 1 base, with 9 bases between. Germline V gene sequence: CDR1 MRHNA, CDR2 SNTAGT. This CDR3 reads CASRMGPNTEAFF. The CDR3, as DNA: TGTGCCAGCAGGATGGGGCCGAACACTGAAGCTTTCTTT.

J is TRBJ1-1 and V is TRBV11-2; D unclear. The CDR3 totals 12 residues. Trimming took off 3 bases at V and 4 bases at J, with 6 bases between the two ends. Germline CDR1 and CDR2: SGHAT and FQNNGV. CDR3 protein: CASSFSGTEAFF. The CDR3 nucleotides are TGTGCCAGCAGCTTTTCCGGCACTGAAGCTTTCTTT.

This chain uses TRBV7-3 with TRBJ2-3, with unresolved D. This CDR3 spans 13 amino acids. V lost 3 bases and J lost 5, with 9 bases in between. CDR1 and CDR2 (germline): SGHTA, FQGTGA. Here the CDR3 reads CASSFSFGDTQYF. CDR3 in DNA: TGTGCCAGCAGCTTTTCGTTCGGAGATACGCAGTATTTT.

This rearrangement joins TRBV3-1 (or the pseudogene TRBV3-2) to TRBJ2-2; TRBD2 agrees at 7 bases. The V gene end was trimmed by 1 base and the J gene end by 9 bases; junction bases not matched to a gene: 2. This CDR3 has 13 residues. Germline V gene data show CDR1 as LGHDT and CDR2 as YNNKEL (reference sequence). The CDR3 region has the DNA TGTGCCAGCAGCCAAGGGGGGGGACGGGAGCTGTTTTTT. Residues: CASSQGGGRELFF.

The rearrangement uses TRBV28 and TRBJ1-2, with TRBD1 as a possible D gene (6 bases). Germline V gene data show CDR1 as MDHEN and CDR2 as SYDVKM. The length of the CDR3 is 13 residues. The V gene lost 2 bases and the J gene lost 6 bases, with 10 bases spanning the gap. The DNA for the CDR3 is TGTGCCAGCAGTTTAACGGCAGGGGATGGCTACACCTTC. Its protein product is CASSLTAGDGYTF.

The chain carries TRBV27 and TRBJ2-7; D gene unclear. Germline lookup yields CDR1 MNHEY and CDR2 SMNVEV (reference sequence). Trimming cost V 5 bases and J 2 bases, with 16 bases left between them. The CDR3 sequence is 15 residues long. CDR3 protein: CASSPIDSPPYEQYF. The CDR3 nucleotides are TGTGCCAGCAGTCCCATAGATTCGCCCCCCTACGAGCAGTACTTC.

This chain uses TRBV7-2 with TRBJ2-1; TRBD1 aligns across 7 bases. V trimming: 3 bases; J trimming: 5 bases; junction bases outside the gene matches: 7. The CDR3 has 15 amino acids. CDR1 and CDR2 (germline): SGHTA, FQGNSA. The CDR3 reads CASSFSGTVNNEQFF. In nucleotides, the CDR3 is TGTGCCAGCAGCTTTTCCGGGACAGTGAACAATGAGCAGTTCTTC.

The rearrangement links TRBV7-2 to TRBJ2-5; 8 bases are a match to TRBD2. Germline loops: CDR1 SGHTA, CDR2 FQGNSA. The junction had 7 bases not matched to a gene; V was cut back by 0 bases and J by 4 bases. The CDR3 has 16 residues. CDR3: CASSLALPGGLETQYF. The CDR3 coding sequence is TGTGCCAGCAGCTTAGCGTTACCGGGAGGGCTAGAGACCCAGTACTTC.

This clone was counted a single time. CDR3 residues: CATSRQGQGGSYEQYV. The CDR3 region has the DNA TGTGCCACCAGCAGACAGGGACAGGGGGGTTCCTACGAGCAGTACGTC. The V and J genes are TRBV15 and TRBJ2-7; the match to TRBD1 covers 11 bases. Germline V lookup: CDR1 LNHNV, CDR2 YYDKDF (reference sequence). The CDR3 extends over 16 amino acids. V gave up 2 bases and J gave up 1 base; unmatched junction bases: 4.

The chain recombines TRBV29-1 with TRBJ2-3, with 12 bases that match TRBD1. The CDR3 length is 16 residues. In germline, CDR1 is SQVTM, CDR2 ANQGSEA. V was pared by 2 bases and J by 6 bases, with 9 bases of the junction left unmatched. CDR3 DNA: TGCAGCGTTGAACCCCGGGACAGGGGGCGTTTGGATACGCAGTATTTT. Translation: CSVEPRDRGRLDTQYF.

Points on this clone: With a much larger clone just one base away, this may be a read error. The genes are TRBV19 and TRBJ2-3; 7 bases map to TRBD1. V lost 6 bases, J lost 0 bases, and 0 bases stayed unmatched. This CDR3 contains 13 residues. The germline V gene has CDR1 LNHDA and CDR2 SQIVND (reference sequence). In nucleotides, the CDR3 is TGTGCCAGTAGGGGACAGAGCACAGATACGCAGTATTTT. Translation gives CASRGQSTDTQYF.

The chain links TRBV27 to TRBJ2-2; 7 bases are shared with TRBD1. Germline V CDR1 and CDR2: MNHEY, SMNVEV (reference sequence). Unmatched junction bases numbered 13, after V lost 1 base and J lost 5 bases. This CDR3 spans 18 amino acids. In nucleotides, the CDR3 is TGTGCCAGCAGTTTATGGGCCTATTCGGGACAGAAAACCGGGGAGCTGTTTTTT. It yields the protein CASSLWAYSGQKTGELFF.

V and J are TRBV19 and TRBJ1-1, with D perhaps TRBD1 (6 bases). This CDR3 has 14 residues. Trimming took 5 bases from V and 7 from J, leaving 17 bases between them. Germline V gene lookup returns CDR1 LNHDA and CDR2 SQIVND (reference sequence). As DNA, the CDR3 is TGTGCCAGTAGTGAGAACAGGGCAATGGGTGAAGCTTTCTTT. Its protein product is CASSENRAMGEAFF.

This chain links TRBV12-3 or TRBV12-4 with TRBJ1-2; D gene uncertain. V was cut by 8 bases and J by 8 bases, with 9 bases left in between. There are 10 residues in the CDR3. The CDR3 loop is CASFGGGYTF. CDR3 bases: TGTGCCAGCTTTGGAGGAGGCTACACCTTC.

This CDR3 is CASSTDRFQKLFF. CDR3 DNA: TGTGCCAGTAGTACGGACAGGTTCCAAAAACTGTTTTTT. The chain links TRBV19 to TRBJ1-4; TRBD1 aligns across 7 bases. This CDR3 has 13 residues. Germline V gene data show CDR1 as LNHDA and CDR2 as SQIVND (reference sequence). J gave up 9 bases and V 4 bases, and 5 bases lay outside the gene matches.

The genes are TRBV5-1 and TRBJ1-2; perhaps TRBD1 as D (5 bases). Germline lookup yields CDR1 SGHRS and CDR2 YFSETQ. V lost 0 bases and J 1 base, leaving 7 bases between the germline ends. There are 14 residues in the CDR3. The CDR3 spells CASSLADSNYGYTF. The CDR3 coding sequence is TGCGCCAGCAGCTTGGCCGACAGTAACTATGGCTACACCTTC.

The chain is built from TRBV12-3 or TRBV12-4 and TRBJ2-7; no firm D call. V was cut by 5 bases and J by 5 bases, with 10 bases left in between. The CDR3 runs 12 residues. In nucleotides, the CDR3 is TGTGCCAGCAGTCGTAAATCCCACGAGCAGTACTTC. Residues: CASSRKSHEQYF.

J is TRBJ1-2 and V is TRBV12-3 or TRBV12-4, with unresolved D. The CDR3 is 13 amino acids. V was clipped by 0 bases and J by 5 bases, with 7 bases between them. Here the CDR3 reads CASSLAPGYGYTF. DNA of the CDR3: TGTGCCAGCAGTTTAGCGCCCGGTTATGGCTACACCTTC.

The J gene is TRBJ2-3, the V gene TRBV7-3; TRBD1 matches at 8 bases. After removal of 2 bases from V and 4 bases from J, the junction contained 5 bases not matched to a gene. Germline V gives CDR1 SGHTA, CDR2 FQGTGA. This CDR3 has 15 residues. CDR3 protein: CASSLGGQVSDTQYF. In DNA form, the CDR3 reads TGTGCCAGCAGCTTAGGGGGACAGGTTTCAGATACGCAGTATTTT.